The present TCR beta chain was sequenced within a study of PD-L1 blockade in urothelial cancer. Study in general: Every 3 weeks, patients received intravenous atezolizumab 1,200 mg, beginning 2014.

Sample time point: peripheral blood 6 weeks after treatment start. Profiled with immunoSEQ multiplex PCR; TCRdb holds only in-frame clones, not every one. The data contain roughly 100,000 clones, around 78% of them singletons. This clonotype was sampled from a man between 65 and 79 years old with urothelial cancer. The material sequenced was PBMCs, taken around atezolizumab (anti-PD-L1) treatment.

The CDR3 region has the DNA TGTGCCAGCAGTGAGGAGGGAAACATTCAGTACTTC. Translated, it gives CASSEEGNIQYF. The J gene is TRBJ2-4, the V gene TRBV25-1, with D tentatively TRBD2 (6 bases). The CDR3 loop spans 12 amino acids. CDR1 is MGHDK and CDR2 is SYGVNS in the germline V gene. With 3 bases removed from V and 6 bases from J, the gap between germline ends came to 6 bases.